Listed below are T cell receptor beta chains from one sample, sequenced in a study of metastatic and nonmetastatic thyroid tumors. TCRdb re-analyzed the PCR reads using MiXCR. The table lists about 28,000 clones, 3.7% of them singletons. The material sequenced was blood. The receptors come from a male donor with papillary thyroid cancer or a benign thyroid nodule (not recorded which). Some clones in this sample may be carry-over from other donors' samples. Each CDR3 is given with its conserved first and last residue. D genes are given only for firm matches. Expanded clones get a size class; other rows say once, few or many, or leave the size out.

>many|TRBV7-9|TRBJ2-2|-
TGTGCCCCGGACGGACTCACCGGGGAGCTGTTTTTT
CAPDGLTGELFF
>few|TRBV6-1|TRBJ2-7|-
TGTGCCAGCAGTGAGCAGGGGACCTACGAGCAGTACTTC
CASSEQGTYEQYF
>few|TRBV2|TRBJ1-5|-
TGTGCCAGCACTAAAGACACGACCTCCAATCAGCCCCAGCATTTT
CASTKDTTSNQPQHF
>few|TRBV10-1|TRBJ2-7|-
TGCGCCATCAGGAATTTGGAGAGCTCCTACGAGCAGTACTTC
CAIRNLESSYEQYF
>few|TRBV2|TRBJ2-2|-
TGTGCCAGCAGCCTTAGTAGCCCCGGGGAGCTGTTTTTT
CASSLSSPGELFF
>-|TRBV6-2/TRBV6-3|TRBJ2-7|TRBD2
TGTGCCAGCAGTTATTTAGCGGGCGGCTACGAGCAGTACTTC
CASSYLAGGYEQYF
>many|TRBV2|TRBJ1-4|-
TGTGCCAGCAGTGAAGTAGGAACTAATGAAAAACTGTTTTTT
CASSEVGTNEKLFF
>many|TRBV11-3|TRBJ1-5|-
TGTGCCAGAAGAGGGGGTTTACAGCCCCAGCATTTT
CARRGGLQPQHF
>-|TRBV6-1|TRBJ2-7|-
TGTGCCAGCAGTGAGGACCGGACGTCTTACGAGCAGTACTTC
CASSEDRTSYEQYF
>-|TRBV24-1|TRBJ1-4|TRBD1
TGTGCCACCAGTGAAGGGGGCGCTAATGAAAAACTGTTTTTT
CATSEGGANEKLFF
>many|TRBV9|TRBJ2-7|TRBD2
TGTGCCAGCGGGACAGGGCAGGGACTAGCGGGAGGGGCCGAGCAGTACTTC
CASGTGQGLAGGAEQYF
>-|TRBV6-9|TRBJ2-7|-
TGTGCCAGCAGTTCCACCTTGATAGACCTCGAGCAGTACTTC
CASSSTLIDLEQYF
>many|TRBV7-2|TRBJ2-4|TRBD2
TGTGCCAGCAGCCTCAGACTAGCGGGAGGGCCTAGCGCCAAAAACATTCAGTACTTC
CASSLRLAGGPSAKNIQYF
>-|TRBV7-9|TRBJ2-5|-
TGTGCCAGCAACCCAACTTCGTGGGCAGGGGAACAAGAAGAGACCCAGTACTTC
CASNPTSWAGEQEETQYF
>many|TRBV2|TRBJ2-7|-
TGTGCCAGCAGTGAAGTTTTTTCCTACGAGCAGTACTTC
CASSEVFSYEQYF
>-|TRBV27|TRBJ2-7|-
TGTGCCAGCCCTGGATCATCCTACGATCAGTACTTC
CASPGSSYDQYF
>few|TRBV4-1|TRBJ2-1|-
TGCGCCAGCAGCCAATCATACACTAGAGAGTCGCGCAATGAGCAGTTCTTC
CASSQSYTRESRNEQFF
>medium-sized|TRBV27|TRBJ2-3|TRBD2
TGTGCCAGCAGTTTGGGGGGGCTAGCGGGAGGTACGCAGTATTTT
CASSLGGLAGGTQYF
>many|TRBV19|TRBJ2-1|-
TGTGCCAGTAGTATAGTGGGTCGCTCCTACAATGAGCAGTTCTTC
CASSIVGRSYNEQFF
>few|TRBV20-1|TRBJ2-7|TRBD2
TGCAGTGCTAACGGACTAGCGGGAGATTCCGAGCAGTACTTC
CSANGLAGDSEQYF
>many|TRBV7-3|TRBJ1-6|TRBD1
TGTGCCAGCAGCTTATCAGGGGGGGGTTCACCCCTCCACTTT
CASSLSGGGSPLHF
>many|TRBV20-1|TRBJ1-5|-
TGCAGTGCTAGACAGGGGCGGTGGGGTCAGCCCCAGCATTTT
CSARQGRWGQPQHF
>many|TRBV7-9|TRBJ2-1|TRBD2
TGTGCCAGCAGCGTCAGGACTAGCGGGGGATCTGAGTTCTTC
CASSVRTSGGSEFF
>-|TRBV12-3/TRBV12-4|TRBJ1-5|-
TGTGCCAGCAGCCCCGGGACCCGGAATAGCAATCAGCCCCAGCATTTT
CASSPGTRNSNQPQHF
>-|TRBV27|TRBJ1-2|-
TGTGCCAGCAGTCGGGACGGCTACTATGGCTACACCTTC
CASSRDGYYGYTF
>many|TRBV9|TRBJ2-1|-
TGTGCCAGCAGCGCTAGAGGCGGGACCTACAATGAGCAGTTCTTC
CASSARGGTYNEQFF
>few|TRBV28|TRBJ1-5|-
TGTGCCAGCAGTTTTATGGCAGCTAATAGCAATCAGCCCCAGCATTTT
CASSFMAANSNQPQHF
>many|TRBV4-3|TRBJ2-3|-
TGCGCCAGCAGCCAAGAAGGCACAGGGTATACGCAGTATTTT
CASSQEGTGYTQYF
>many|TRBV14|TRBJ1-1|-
TGTGCCAGCAGCCACGGACCTGAAGCTTTCTTT
CASSHGPEAFF
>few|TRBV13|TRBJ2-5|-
TGTGCCAGCAGCCCCCCCGGCACGGCGACCCAGTACTTC
CASSPPGTATQYF
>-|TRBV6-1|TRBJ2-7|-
TGTGCCAGCTTCCAAGACCGGGCCTGGGGCGAGCAGTACTTC
CASFQDRAWGEQYF
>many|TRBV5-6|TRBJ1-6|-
TGTGCCAGCAGCGCCTCAATAACAGGGAGAAGGTCACCCCTCCACTTT
CASSASITGRRSPLHF
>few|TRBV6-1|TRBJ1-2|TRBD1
TGTGCCAGCAGTCACCTGGACAGGGCTTATGGCTACACCTTC
CASSHLDRAYGYTF
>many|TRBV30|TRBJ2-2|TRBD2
TGTGCCTGGAGTGGATATAGCGGGAGTGCCGGGGAGCTGTTTTTT
CAWSGYSGSAGELFF
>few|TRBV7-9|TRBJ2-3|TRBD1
TGTGCCAGCAGCTTACGACAGGGGCTACGGGATACGCAGTATTTT
CASSLRQGLRDTQYF
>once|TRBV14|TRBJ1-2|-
TGTGCCAGCTGCCGAGATCGGGGTGGCTACACCTTC
CASCRDRGGYTF
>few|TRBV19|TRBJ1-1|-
TGTGCCAGTACACACCTTAAAGGGGCGAACACTGAAGCTTTCTTT
CASTHLKGANTEAFF
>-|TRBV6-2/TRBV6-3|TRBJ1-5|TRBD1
TGTGCCAGCAGCCAGACAGGGGGCGCAGGTCAGCCCCAGCATTTT
CASSQTGGAGQPQHF
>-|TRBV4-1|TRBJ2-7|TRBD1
TGCGCCAGCAGCCAAGATCCGGGACAGTACTACGAGCAGTACTTC
CASSQDPGQYYEQYF
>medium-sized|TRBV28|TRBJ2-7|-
TGTGCCAGCAGTCCCTACTACGAGCAGTACTTC
CASSPYYEQYF
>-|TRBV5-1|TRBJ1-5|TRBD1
TGCGCCAGCAGCTTGGGGCAGGGGGACGGTAAGTATCAGCCCCAGCATTTT
CASSLGQGDGKYQPQHF